The 5 T cell receptor beta chains given below trace back to one sample, sequenced in a study of blood T cell repertoires in COVID-19. Sequencing was performed with immunoSEQ multiplex PCR; in TCRdb, only in-frame clones are kept and a portion is missing. The data show 140,000 or so clones, about four fifths seen once. The specimen sequenced was peripheral blood. The receptors derive from a woman of 80 years or more with acute or convalescent COVID-19.

The chain has TRBV5-1 and TRBJ2-3; a possible D gene is TRBD1 (6 bases). The CDR3 has 15 residues. V lost 2 bases to trimming and J lost 0 bases, with 10 bases between them. Germline V gene lookup returns CDR1 SGHRS and CDR2 YFSETQ. The DNA of the CDR3 is TGCGCCAGCAGCTTACAGGGATCTAGCACAGATACGCAGTATTTT. Its protein product is CASSLQGSSTDTQYF. Based on the CDR3 plus reference TRBV5-1 and TRBJ2-3, the full variable domain is KAGVTQTPRYLIKTRGQQVTLSCSPISGHRSVSWYQQTPGQGLQFLFEYFSETQRNKGNFPGRFSGRQFSNSRSEMNVSTLELGDSALYLCASSLQGSSTDTQYFGPGTRLTVL.

This clone was seen only once. The V call is TRBV18, the J call TRBJ2-7; the match to TRBD1 covers 7 bases. CDR1 and CDR2 (germline): KGHSH, LQKENI. The CDR3 is 15 amino acids. Trimming at V came to 3 bases and at J to 2 bases, leaving 7 bases not matched to a gene. The CDR3 sequence is CASSPLTGVTYEQYF. CDR3 bases: TGTGCCAGCTCACCTCTCACAGGGGTTACCTACGAGCAGTACTTC.

V gene TRBV7-3 combines with J gene TRBJ1-1; D ambiguous. V lost 2 bases to trimming and J lost 5 bases, with 9 bases between them. The CDR3 has 13 residues. Germline CDR1 is SGHTA and CDR2 is FQGTGA. The CDR3 sequence: CASSLAVRTEAFF. The CDR3 nucleotides are TGTGCCAGCAGCTTAGCCGTGAGGACTGAAGCTTTCTTT.

About this clone itself: One junction end does not reproduce the germline sequence, and a read error may be involved. The CDR3 nucleotides are TGTGCTAGCAGCGGTAGCGGGGGGGACAAACCCGGGGAGCTGTTTTTT. Its protein is CASSGSGGDKPGELFF. The chain carries TRBV7-7 and TRBJ2-2; TRBD2 matches at 11 bases. There are 16 residues in the CDR3. The V gene's germline CDR1 is SSHAT and CDR2 FNYEAQ (reference sequence).

The V call is TRBV10-3, the J call TRBJ1-6, with D perhaps matching TRBD1 (6 bases). The ends were cut back, 8 bases at V and 6 bases at J, with 17 bases in the middle. Germline CDR1 ENHRY, CDR2 SYGVKD. CDR3 length equals 15 residues. The CDR3 protein is CAISPGVGANSPLHF. DNA of the CDR3: TGTGCCATCTCCCCAGGGGTTGGGGCTAATTCACCCCTCCACTTT.